This TCR beta chain was retrieved from a study of blood T cell repertoires in COVID-19. At the level of the study: Samples came from the United States, Italy and Spain, spanning acute and convalescent COVID-19. PBMCs, B-cell-depleted T cells, or T cells were the source of the cDNA or gDNA that made up the material.

The CDR3 loop spans 14 amino acids. V shed 3 bases and J 12 bases; nucleotides not matched to a gene: 9. In germline, CDR1 is SGDLS, CDR2 YYNGEE. Original data processing: Reference gene primer amplification in the assay estimated nucleated cell counts. Sequenced by immunoSEQ multiplex PCR; TCRdb stores in-frame clones only, minus some. Clone size and V and J calls were adopted from that table, with D and trimming inferred from the DNA. The data contain about 230,000 clones, about 86% of them singletons. The chain links TRBV9 to TRBJ1-1; TRBD1 matches at 12 bases. The origin of this receptor is a man aged 50-60 years with active or convalescent COVID-19. Sequencing input: peripheral blood. The CDR3 is CASSARGTGGETFF. The CDR3 coding sequence is TGTGCCAGCAGCGCCCGAGGGACAGGGGGCGAAACTTTCTTT.